Reported below is one T cell receptor beta chain. This specimen belongs to a study of blood T cell repertoires in COVID-19. Authors' analysis steps: Reference gene primer amplification gave nucleated cell count estimates. The assay was immunoSEQ multiplex PCR, and TCRdb's table has in-frame clones only and misses some. That table furnishes V, J and clone size, whereas the DNA furnished D and trimming. The sample has 200,000 to 250,000 clones; 82% are singletons. The germline V gene encodes CDR1 DFQATT and CDR2 SNEGSKA (reference sequence). V lost 3 bases to trimming and J lost 7 bases; unmatched junction nucleotides: 6. The CDR3 length is 15 residues.

The source of this sequence is a woman aged 55-70 years who had recovered from COVID-19. Specimen: PBMCs or T cells enriched from blood (not recorded which). The chain employs TRBV20-1 and TRBJ2-2; TRBD2 matches at 12 bases. The CDR3: CSASSSGRGSGELFF. In nucleotides, the CDR3 is TGCAGTGCTAGTTCTAGCGGGAGGGGTAGCGGGGAGCTGTTTTTT.